These 25 T cell receptor beta chains were all obtained from the same sample, sequenced in a study of CD8+CD57+ T cells in acquired aplastic anemia. The sequenced patients had an expansion of CD8+CD57+ cells seen by flow cytometry. Genomic DNA, serving as template, underwent TCR beta VDJ and CDR3 profiling. From the reads, TCRdb called clonotypes with MiXCR, one entry per CDR3 protein. The sample records roughly 200,000 distinct CDR3 sequences, over 55% being singletons. The sequenced sample was sorted CD4+, CD8+, or CD8+CD57+ T cells (not recorded which) from PBMCs. All receptors come from a human donor with aplastic anemia.

The CDR3: CASTRTERSYSNQPQHF. The CDR3 DNA reads TGTGCCAGTACCAGGACGGAAAGGTCATATAGCAATCAGCCCCAGCATTTT. The chain joins TRBV19 to TRBJ1-5; D is uncertain. The CDR3 is made up of 17 amino acids. Trimming stripped 7 bases from V and 0 bases from J, with 19 bases between. Germline CDR1 LNHDA, CDR2 SQIVND (reference sequence).

Note on this clonotype: In this CDR3 the conserved last residue, phenylalanine or tryptophan, is missing, so a read error is likely. The chain has TRBV10-3 and TRBJ2-7; unclear D gene. This CDR3 region has 16 residues. With 6 bases removed from V and 5 bases from J, the gap between germline ends came to 23 bases. The germline CDR1 and CDR2 sequences are ENHRY and SYGVKD. In DNA, the CDR3 is TGTGCCATCAGCCCCTTGCGGATCCCCGGGTACCACGAGCAGTACCTC. This encodes CAISPLRIPGYHEQYL.

The genes are TRBV15 and TRBJ2-1; D is possibly TRBD2 (6 bases). V gave up 5 bases and J gave up 10 bases, with 9 bases separating them. Germline V gives CDR1 LNHNV, CDR2 YYDKDF (reference sequence). This CDR3 is built from 11 residues. The CDR3 spells CATSARDEQFF. The CDR3 DNA sequence: TGTGCCACCAGCGCGCGGGACGAGCAGTTCTTC.

The chain employs TRBV7-2 and TRBJ2-7; no reliable D call. Per the germline V gene, CDR1 is SGHTA and CDR2 is FQGNSA. The CDR3 runs 14 residues. The V and J ends lost 3 bases and 3 bases respectively, with 12 bases between them. The CDR3 sequence is CASSLFDPSYEQYF. The CDR3 bases are TGTGCCAGCAGCTTGTTCGACCCCAGCTACGAGCAGTACTTC.

The CDR3 DNA reads TGTGCCAGCAGCTTCCGACAGGGGCCCGAGCAGTACTTC. Its protein is CASSFRQGPEQYF. The chain links TRBV7-2 to TRBJ2-7, with 8 bases lining up with TRBD1. CDR1 is SGHTA, CDR2 FQGNSA, per germline. Losses at the gene ends were 3 bases for V and 6 bases for J; bases not matched to a gene: 4. CDR3 size: 13 residues.

The rearrangement uses TRBV20-1 and TRBJ2-1; TRBD2 matches at 9 bases. The germline V gene has CDR1 DFQATT and CDR2 SNEGSKA (reference sequence). The CDR3 covers 15 residues. The V gene end was trimmed by 3 bases and the J gene end by 6 bases; junction bases not matched to a gene: 9. CDR3 sequence (DNA): TGCAGTGCTAGTAGCGGGAGTGTAGGGGTCAATGAGCAGTTCTTC. The encoded protein is CSASSGSVGVNEQFF.

The chain employs TRBV25-1 and TRBJ1-2, with unresolved D. CDR3 size: 15 residues. V shed 8 bases and J shed 8 bases, with 24 bases lying between them. CDR1 is MGHDK, CDR2 SYGVNS, per germline. CDR3 loop: CASGPSLGHPGGYTF. Written as DNA, the CDR3 is TGTGCCAGCGGCCCAAGTCTAGGCCACCCAGGAGGCTACACCTTC.

The rearrangement uses TRBV20-1 and TRBJ2-7, with D perhaps matching TRBD1 or TRBD2 (6 bases each). Germline V gene sequence: CDR1 DFQATT, CDR2 SNEGSKA (reference sequence). This CDR3 has 12 amino acids. The ends were cut back, 5 bases at V and 6 bases at J, with 14 bases in the middle. DNA of the CDR3: TGCAGTGCTCGGGGGCCGGCCGGCGAGCAGTACTTC. This translates into CSARGPAGEQYF.

V usage is TRBV20-1 and J usage is TRBJ2-3; D remains ambiguous. CDR1 and CDR2 (germline): DFQATT, SNEGSKA (reference sequence). Trimming stripped 6 bases from V and 2 bases from J, with 18 bases between. The CDR3 contains 15 residues. CDR3 in amino acids: CSATLRGRPTDTQYF. The CDR3 nucleotides are TGCAGTGCGACACTCCGTGGGCGACCCACAGATACGCAGTATTTT.

There are many counts of this clonotype. The V and J genes are TRBV7-3 and TRBJ2-2, with 9 bases matching TRBD1. With V trimmed by 5 bases and J by 2 bases, 3 bases remained unmatched. Germline V gene lookup returns CDR1 SGHTA and CDR2 FQGTGA. The CDR3 totals 15 residues. The CDR3 spells CASSPGQGNTGELFF. In nucleotides, the CDR3 is TGTGCCAGCAGCCCGGGACAGGGTAACACCGGGGAGCTGTTTTTT.

The chain employs TRBV7-8 and TRBJ2-1; D unclear. The germline V gene encodes CDR1 SGHVS and CDR2 FQNEAQ. The CDR3 totals 13 residues. V was cut by 2 bases and J by 3 bases, with 5 bases left in between. CDR3 DNA sequence: TGTGCCAGCAGCTTATCTCGCTACAATGAGCAGTTCTTC. Translated: CASSLSRYNEQFF. The variable domain in full, completed from reference TRBV7-8 and TRBJ2-1, reads GAGVSQSPRYKVAKRGQDVALRCDPISGHVSLFWYQQALGQGPEFLTYFQNEAQLDKSGLPSDRFFAERPEGSVSTLKIQRTQQEDSAVYLCASSLSRYNEQFFGPGTRLTVL.

Details on this clonotype: An end of the junction does not agree with germline; a read error may underlie this. V is TRBV7-9 and J is TRBJ2-1; 12 bases line up with TRBD2. Germline V CDR1 and CDR2: SEHNR, FQNEAQ (reference sequence). The CDR3 sequence is 16 residues long. The CDR3 here is CASSQPTSGSFNEQFF. In DNA form, the CDR3 reads TGCGCCAGCAGCCAACCGACTAGCGGGAGTTTTAATGAGCAGTTCTTC.

The V call is TRBV19, the J call TRBJ2-7; 7 bases agree with TRBD1. The CDR3 is made up of 15 amino acids. V was clipped by 5 bases and J by 8 bases; unmatched bases: 15. CDR1 and CDR2 (germline): LNHDA, SQIVND (reference sequence). In nucleotides, the CDR3 is TGTGCCAGTAGTGAGACAGGGTGGAATCAGCCCCAGCAGTACTTC. The encoded protein is CASSETGWNQPQQYF.

This clonotype was observed a single time. The chain has TRBV7-9 and TRBJ1-1; the D is unclear. The CDR3 is 15 amino acids. V was shortened by 1 base and J by 1 base, with 10 bases between the two germline ends. Germline CDR1 is SEHNR and CDR2 is FQNEAQ (reference sequence). This CDR3 reads CASSLGTQTNTEAFF. The CDR3 DNA reads as TGTGCCAGCAGCTTAGGTACCCAGACGAACACTGAAGCTTTCTTT.

The V call is TRBV19, the J call TRBJ1-2; D is undetermined. Germline V gives CDR1 LNHDA, CDR2 SQIVND (reference sequence). V dropped 0 bases and J dropped 7 bases, with 12 bases sitting between them. The CDR3 extends over 14 amino acids. The DNA for the CDR3 is TGTGCCAGTAGTATAGAAACGGTATCGGGTGGCTACACCTTC. Encoded protein: CASSIETVSGGYTF.

This clonotype appeared a few times. This chain joins TRBV9 and TRBJ2-1; D gene ambiguous. This CDR3 is 16 amino acids long. Germline CDR1 SGDLS, CDR2 YYNGEE. V was trimmed by 0 bases and J by 3 bases, leaving 13 bases between them. CDR3 in DNA: TGTGCCAGCAGCGTAGCTCTGACTCAGTACTACAATGAGCAGTTCTTC. Residues: CASSVALTQYYNEQFF. The full variable domain, its missing parts supplied by reference TRBV9 and TRBJ2-1, is DSGVTQTPKHLITATGQRVTLRCSPRSGDLSVYWYQQSLDQGLQFLIQYYNGEERAKGNILERFSAQQFPDLHSELNLSSLELGDSALYFCASSVALTQYYNEQFFGPGTRLTVL.

The chain couples TRBV19 to TRBJ1-2; D remains unclear. V was clipped by 4 bases and J by 5 bases, with 23 bases between them. Germline CDR1 reads LNHDA; CDR2 reads SQIVND (reference sequence). The CDR3 is 17 amino acids. The CDR3, as DNA: TGTGCCAGTAGTACCGGGCCTGACCCGTTGGTGACTTATGGCTACACCTTC. It yields the protein CASSTGPDPLVTYGYTF. Full variable domain (outside the CDR3, taken from reference TRBV19 and TRBJ1-2): DGGITQSPKYLFRKEGQNVTLSCEQNLNHDAMYWYRQDPGQGLRLIYYSQIVNDFQKGDIAEGYSVSREKKESFPLTVTSAQKNPTAFYLCASSTGPDPLVTYGYTFGSGTRLTVV.

The chain recombines TRBV5-1 with TRBJ2-5, with 7 bases matching TRBD1. The J call is doubtful: the DNA matches TRBJ2-7 better. The germline gives CDR1 SGHRS, CDR2 YFSETQ. This CDR3 spans 13 amino acids. CDR3 nucleotides: TGCGCCAGCAGCTTGGACAGGGGCTGCGAGCAGTACTTC. Translated: CASSLDRGCEQYF.

V and J are TRBV6-5 and TRBJ2-3; D is perhaps TRBD2 (5 bases). This CDR3 region has 15 residues. Germline lookup yields CDR1 MNHEY and CDR2 SVGAGI. Trimming took off 4 bases at V and 1 base at J, with 12 bases between the two ends. CDR3 sequence reads: CASSLRVLGTDTQYF. CDR3 in DNA: TGTGCCAGCAGTTTGAGGGTGTTAGGCACAGATACGCAGTATTTT.

This clonotype was seen more than once but under ten times. The V and J genes are TRBV12-5 and TRBJ2-1, with 11 bases fitting TRBD1. V dropped 7 bases and J dropped 3; count of bases not matched to a gene: 5. The CDR3 totals 15 residues. The germline V gene has CDR1 LGHNT and CDR2 FRNRAP. The CDR3 DNA reads TGTGCTAGTGCCGGGACAGGGGGAGTCTACAATGAGCAGTTCTTC. Its translation: CASAGTGGVYNEQFF.

J is TRBJ1-2 and V is TRBV29-1; D is unclear. The CDR3 totals 14 residues. Looked up from germline, CDR1 is SQVTM and CDR2 is ANQGSEA. V gave up 4 bases and J gave up 6 bases, with 18 bases separating them. CDR3 residues: CSVGLLHFDHGYTF. Written as DNA, the CDR3 is TGCAGCGTTGGACTATTGCATTTTGATCATGGCTACACCTTC.

V usage is TRBV7-3 and J usage is TRBJ2-2, with 8 bases lining up with TRBD1. The CDR3 has 17 amino acids. The ends lost 5 bases at V and 6 bases at J; junction bases unmatched: 14. CDR1 and CDR2 (germline): SGHTA, FQGTGA. This chain's CDR3 is CASSPPSSGGVAGELFF. CDR3 in DNA: TGTGCCAGCAGCCCGCCTTCTTCAGGGGGCGTCGCCGGGGAGCTGTTTTTT.

As to this clonotype: The junction departs from the called germline gene at one end, perhaps through a read error. This chain links TRBV5-5 with TRBJ2-7; no definite D call. The CDR3 contains 13 residues. Germline V gene lookup returns CDR1 SGHKS and CDR2 YYEKEE (reference sequence). CDR3 loop: CASSDTGFYEQYF. The CDR3 DNA reads TGCGCCAGCAGTGACACGGGCTTCTACGAGCAGTACTTC.

The J gene is TRBJ2-7, the V gene TRBV15; D gene unclear. The germline V gene has CDR1 LNHNV and CDR2 YYDKDF (reference sequence). The CDR3 length is 12 residues. V was pared by 0 bases and J by 3 bases, with 3 bases between. The DNA for the CDR3 is TGTGCCACCAGCAGAGATTACTACGAGCAGTACTTC. It encodes CATSRDYYEQYF.

The chain joins TRBV10-3 to TRBJ2-1, with D tentatively TRBD1 (5 bases). The length of the CDR3 is 15 residues. The V and J ends lost 6 bases and 0 bases respectively, with 12 bases between them. Germline assignment: CDR1 ENHRY and CDR2 SYGVKD. For the CDR3, the DNA is TGTGCCATCAGACGGACATTTTCCTCCTACAATGAGCAGTTCTTC. It is translated as CAIRRTFSSYNEQFF.